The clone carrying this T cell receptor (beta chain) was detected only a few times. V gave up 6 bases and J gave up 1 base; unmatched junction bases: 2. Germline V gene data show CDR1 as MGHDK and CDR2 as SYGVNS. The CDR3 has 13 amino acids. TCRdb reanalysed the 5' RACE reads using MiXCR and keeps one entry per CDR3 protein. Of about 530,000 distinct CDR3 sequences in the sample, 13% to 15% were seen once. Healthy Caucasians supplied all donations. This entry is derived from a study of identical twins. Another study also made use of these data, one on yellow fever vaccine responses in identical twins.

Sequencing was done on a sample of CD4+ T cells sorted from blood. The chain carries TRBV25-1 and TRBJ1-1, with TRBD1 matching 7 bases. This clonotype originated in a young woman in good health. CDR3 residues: CASRTGSNTEAFF. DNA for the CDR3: TGTGCCAGCAGGACAGGGTCGAACACTGAAGCTTTCTTT.